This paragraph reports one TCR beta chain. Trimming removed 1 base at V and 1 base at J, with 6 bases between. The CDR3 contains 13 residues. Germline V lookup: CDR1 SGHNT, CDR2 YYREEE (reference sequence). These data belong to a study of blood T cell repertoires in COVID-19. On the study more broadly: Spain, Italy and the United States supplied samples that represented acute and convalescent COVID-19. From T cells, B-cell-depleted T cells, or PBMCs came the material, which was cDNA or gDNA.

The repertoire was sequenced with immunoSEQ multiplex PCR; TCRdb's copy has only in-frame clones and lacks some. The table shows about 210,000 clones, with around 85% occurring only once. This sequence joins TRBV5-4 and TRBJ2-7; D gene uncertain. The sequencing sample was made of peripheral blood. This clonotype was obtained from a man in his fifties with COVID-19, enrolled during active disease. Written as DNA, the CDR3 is TGTGCCAGCAGCTTGCACAGATCCTACGAGCAGTACTTC. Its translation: CASSLHRSYEQYF.